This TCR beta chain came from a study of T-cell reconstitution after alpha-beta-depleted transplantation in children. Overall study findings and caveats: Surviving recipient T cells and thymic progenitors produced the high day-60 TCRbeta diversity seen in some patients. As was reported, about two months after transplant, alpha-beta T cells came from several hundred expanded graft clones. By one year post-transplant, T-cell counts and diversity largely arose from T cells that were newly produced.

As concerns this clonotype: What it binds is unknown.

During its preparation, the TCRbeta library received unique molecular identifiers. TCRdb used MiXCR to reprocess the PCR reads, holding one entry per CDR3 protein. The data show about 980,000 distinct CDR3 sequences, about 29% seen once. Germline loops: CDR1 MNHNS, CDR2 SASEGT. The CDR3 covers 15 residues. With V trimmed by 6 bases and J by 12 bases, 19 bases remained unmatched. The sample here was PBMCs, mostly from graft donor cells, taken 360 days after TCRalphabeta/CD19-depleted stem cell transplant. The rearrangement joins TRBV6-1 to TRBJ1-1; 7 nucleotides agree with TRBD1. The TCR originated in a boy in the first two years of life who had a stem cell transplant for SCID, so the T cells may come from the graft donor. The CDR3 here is CASRVSFPGQRYPFF. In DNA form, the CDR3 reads TGTGCCAGCAGAGTAAGCTTTCCGGGACAGAGGTACCCTTTCTTT.